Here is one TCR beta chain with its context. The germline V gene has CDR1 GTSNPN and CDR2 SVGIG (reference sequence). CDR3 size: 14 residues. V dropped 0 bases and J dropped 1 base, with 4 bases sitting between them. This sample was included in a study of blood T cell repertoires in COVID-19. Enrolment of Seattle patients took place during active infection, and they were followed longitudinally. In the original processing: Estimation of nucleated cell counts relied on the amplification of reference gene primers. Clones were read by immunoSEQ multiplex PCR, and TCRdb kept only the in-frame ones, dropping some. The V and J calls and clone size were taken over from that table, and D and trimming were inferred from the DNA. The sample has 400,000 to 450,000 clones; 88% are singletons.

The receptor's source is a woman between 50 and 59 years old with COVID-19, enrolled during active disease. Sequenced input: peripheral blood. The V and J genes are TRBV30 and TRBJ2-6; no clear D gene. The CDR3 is CAWSVGSGANVLTF. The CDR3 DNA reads TGTGCCTGGAGTGTCGGGTCTGGGGCCAACGTCCTGACTTTC.